This T cell receptor (beta chain) was sequenced during a study of T cell responses to AZD1222 COVID-19 vaccine. Study-level findings and limits: Repertoires were obtained solely post-peak T cell response. The study found Spike-specific TCR breadth and depth rose after two AZD1222 doses.

Measured with immunoSEQ multiplex PCR; TCRdb has only the in-frame clones, and not every one. The table records roughly 140,000 clones, roughly 90% of them present only once. Analyses pooled second doses at about 4 or about 12 weeks. A remark on this clone: Its antigen remains unidentified.

This CDR3 has 13 residues. Between the trimmed V and J ends, which lost 7 bases and 7 bases, there was a span of 16 bases. The specimen comprised peripheral blood, sampled 28 days after the second AZD1222 dose. This TCR came from an adult who received the AZD1222 COVID-19 vaccine. The chain joins TRBV12-3 or TRBV12-4 to TRBJ1-1, with D possibly being TRBD1 (5 bases). DNA for the CDR3: TGTGCCAGCAAAACGACAGTGACAAGTGAAGCTTTCTTT. Translation: CASKTTVTSEAFF.